One T cell receptor (beta chain) is described in this entry. Purified naive CD4+ T cells were depleted of CD25+ Tregs. MiXCR was run by TCRdb on the 5' RACE reads, yielding one entry per CDR3 protein. The sample carries about 54,000 distinct CDR3 sequences, roughly 17% recorded once. Trimming left V 2 bases short and J 0 bases short, with 11 bases between. The CDR3 sequence is 15 residues long. Germline CDR1 reads SGDLS; CDR2 reads YYNGEE. The rearrangement uses TRBV9 and TRBJ1-1; unclear D gene. Sequenced: naive CD4+ T cells sorted from blood. Described subset: naive CD4+ T cells, CD4+CD45RA+CD25-. The TCR originated in a female donor with breast cancer. For the CDR3, the DNA is TGTGCCAGCAGCGTCGGACCGGGCATGAACACTGAAGCTTTCTTT. It codes for CASSVGPGMNTEAFF. The full variable domain, with the rest looked up from reference TRBV9 and TRBJ1-1, is DSGVTQTPKHLITATGQRVTLRCSPRSGDLSVYWYQQSLDQGLQFLIQYYNGEERAKGNILERFSAQQFPDLHSELNLSSLELGDSALYFCASSVGPGMNTEAFFGQGTRLTVV.